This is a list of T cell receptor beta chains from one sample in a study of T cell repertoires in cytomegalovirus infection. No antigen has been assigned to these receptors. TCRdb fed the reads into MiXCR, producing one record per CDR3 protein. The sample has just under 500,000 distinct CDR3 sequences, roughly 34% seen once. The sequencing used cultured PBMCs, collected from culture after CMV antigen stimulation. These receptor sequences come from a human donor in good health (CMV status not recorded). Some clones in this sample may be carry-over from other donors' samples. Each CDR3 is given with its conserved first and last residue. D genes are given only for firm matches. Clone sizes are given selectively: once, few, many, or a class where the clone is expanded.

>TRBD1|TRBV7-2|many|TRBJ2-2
CASSPYGTGDTGELFF
TGTGCCAGCAGCCCTTACGGGACAGGGGACACCGGGGAGCTGTTTTTT
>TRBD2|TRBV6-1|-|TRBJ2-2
CASSLSAGGTGELFF
TGTGCCAGCAGTCTTAGCGCGGGAGGTACCGGGGAGCTGTTTTTT
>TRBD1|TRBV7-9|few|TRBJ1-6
CASSDQWTGTNSPLHF
TGTGCCAGCAGCGACCAATGGACAGGGACGAATTCACCCCTCCACTTT
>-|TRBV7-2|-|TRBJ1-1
CASKTGTMNTEAFF
TGTGCCAGCAAAACAGGGACTATGAACACTGAAGCTTTCTTT
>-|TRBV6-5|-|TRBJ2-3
CASSYLQGTDTQYF
TGTGCCAGCAGTTACTTACAGGGAACAGATACGCAGTATTTT
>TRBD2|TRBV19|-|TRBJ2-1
CASKREGGYNEQFF
TGTGCCAGTAAAAGGGAGGGTGGCTACAATGAGCAGTTCTTC
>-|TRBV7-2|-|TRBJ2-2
CASSLVVASIGELFF
TGTGCCAGCAGCTTAGTGGTAGCATCCATAGGGGAGCTGTTTTTT
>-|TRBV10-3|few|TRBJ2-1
CAISEVVAGQNDEQFF
TGTGCCATCAGTGAGGTGGTAGCGGGACAGAACGATGAGCAGTTCTTC
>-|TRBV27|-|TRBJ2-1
CASSLWGGGSYNEQFF
TGTGCCAGCAGTTTATGGGGAGGGGGGTCCTACAATGAGCAGTTCTTC
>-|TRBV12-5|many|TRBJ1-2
CASGFGQSYGYTF
TGTGCTAGTGGTTTCGGACAGTCTTATGGCTACACCTTC
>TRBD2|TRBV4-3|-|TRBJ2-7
CASSQDLSRALAGLSYEQYF
TGCGCCAGCAGCCAAGATCTCTCTCGGGCACTAGCGGGCCTCTCCTACGAGCAGTACTTC
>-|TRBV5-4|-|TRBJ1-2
CASSSPQANYGYTF
TGTGCCAGCAGCTCCCCCCAGGCCAACTATGGCTACACCTTC
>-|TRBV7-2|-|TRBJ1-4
CASSPNLNEKLFF
TGTGCCAGCAGCCCCAACCTAAATGAAAAACTGTTTTTT
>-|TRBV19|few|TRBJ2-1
CASSMAQGNEQFF
TGTGCCAGTAGTATGGCCCAGGGGAATGAGCAGTTCTTC
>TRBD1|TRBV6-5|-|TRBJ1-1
CASSYSGTGGLLKTEAFF
TGTGCCAGCAGTTACTCCGGGACAGGGGGCTTGTTGAAAACTGAAGCTTTCTTT
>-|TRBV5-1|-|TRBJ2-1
CASRTTVHSSYNEQFF
TGCGCCAGCAGGACAACAGTTCACAGCTCCTACAATGAGCAGTTCTTC
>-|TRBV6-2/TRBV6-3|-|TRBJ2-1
CATKVVEQFF
TGTGCCACCAAGGTTGTTGAGCAGTTCTTC
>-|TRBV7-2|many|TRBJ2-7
CASSSTRMGSGEQYF
TGTGCCAGCAGCTCCACTAGGATGGGGTCGGGGGAGCAGTACTTC
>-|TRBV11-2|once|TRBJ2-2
CASSLTHPGELFF
TGTGCCAGCAGCTTAACACACCCCGGGGAGCTGTTTTTT
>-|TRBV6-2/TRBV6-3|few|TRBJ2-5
CASVRNFIKETQYF
TGTGCCAGTGTGAGAAACTTTATCAAGGAGACCCAGTACTTC
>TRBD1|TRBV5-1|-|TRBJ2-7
CASSWSRDRVLFSYEQYF
TGCGCCAGCAGCTGGTCCCGGGACAGGGTCCTCTTCTCCTACGAGCAGTACTTC
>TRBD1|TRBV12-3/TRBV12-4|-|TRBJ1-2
CASTLFRDSVYTF
TGTGCCAGCACTTTGTTCCGGGACAGCGTCTACACCTTC
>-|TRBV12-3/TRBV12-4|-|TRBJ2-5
CASSLERERGETQYF
TGTGCCAGCAGTTTAGAACGGGAGAGAGGAGAGACCCAGTACTTC
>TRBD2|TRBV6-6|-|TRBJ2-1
CASSYGGGHYNEQFF
TGTGCCAGCAGTTACGGCGGGGGGCACTACAATGAGCAGTTCTTC
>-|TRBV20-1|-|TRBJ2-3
CSARDSRGSNTDTQYF
TGCAGTGCTAGAGATTCAAGGGGGTCCAACACAGATACGCAGTATTTT
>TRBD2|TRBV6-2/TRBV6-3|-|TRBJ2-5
CASLDRLAGQETQYF
TGTGCCAGCCTGGACAGACTAGCGGGACAAGAGACCCAGTACTTC
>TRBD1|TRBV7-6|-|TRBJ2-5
CASSMPGQGQETQYF
TGTGCCAGCAGCATGCCGGGACAGGGCCAAGAGACCCAGTACTTC
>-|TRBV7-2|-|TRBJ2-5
CASSDPQGAETQYF
TGTGCCAGCAGCGATCCACAGGGTGCAGAGACCCAGTACTTC
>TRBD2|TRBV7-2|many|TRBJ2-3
CASSPSLAGGPRDTQYF
TGTGCCAGCAGCCCGTCACTAGCGGGAGGGCCTAGAGATACGCAGTATTTT
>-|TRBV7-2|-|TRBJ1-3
CASNLAPTGSGNTIYF
TGTGCCAGCAACTTAGCCCCAACAGGGTCGGGAAACACCATATATTTT
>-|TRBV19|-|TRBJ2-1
CASKPQVHNEQFF
TGTGCCAGTAAACCCCAGGTCCACAATGAGCAGTTCTTC
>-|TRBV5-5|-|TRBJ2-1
CASSQLGSDEQFF
TGTGCCAGCAGCCAATTAGGTTCCGATGAGCAGTTCTTC
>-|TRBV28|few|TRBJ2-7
CASRSASTYEQYF
TGTGCCAGCAGGTCGGCTAGCACCTACGAGCAGTACTTC
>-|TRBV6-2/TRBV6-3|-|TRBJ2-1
CASSYGGSGHNEQFF
TGTGCCAGCAGTTACGGGGGTAGCGGTCACAATGAGCAGTTCTTC
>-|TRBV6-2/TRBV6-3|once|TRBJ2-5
CASSYEGAGETQYF
TGTGCCAGCAGTTACGAAGGGGCCGGAGAGACCCAGTACTTC
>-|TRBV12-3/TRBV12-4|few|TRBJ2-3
CASSLHGRTDTQYF
TGTGCCAGCAGTTTACATGGGCGCACAGATACGCAGTATTTT
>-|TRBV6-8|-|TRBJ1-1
CASSNTDRLGTEAFF
TGTGCCAGCAGCAATACCGACAGATTGGGGACTGAAGCTTTCTTT
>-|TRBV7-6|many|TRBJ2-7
CASSLRDTDGEQYF
TGTGCCAGCAGCTTAAGGGACACCGATGGAGAGCAGTACTTC
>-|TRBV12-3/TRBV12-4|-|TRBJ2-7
CASSLPGLFYEQYF
TGTGCCAGCAGTTTACCGGGACTGTTCTACGAGCAGTACTTC
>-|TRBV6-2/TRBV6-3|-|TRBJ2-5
CASGRETQYF
TGTGCCAGCGGCCGGGAGACCCAGTACTTC
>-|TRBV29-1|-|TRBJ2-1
CSVEGVGLSYNEQFF
TGCAGCGTTGAAGGTGTCGGACTCTCCTACAATGAGCAGTTCTTC
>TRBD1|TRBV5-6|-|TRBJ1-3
CASSWGQSGKNTIYF
TGTGCCAGCAGCTGGGGACAGTCTGGCAAAAACACCATATATTTT
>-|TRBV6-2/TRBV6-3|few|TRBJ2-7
CASSYSDSIYEQYF
TGTGCCAGCAGTTACTCGGACAGTATCTACGAGCAGTACTTC
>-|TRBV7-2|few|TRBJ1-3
CASSPATGTGNTIYF
TGTGCCAGCAGCCCCGCCACAGGGACCGGAAACACCATATATTTT
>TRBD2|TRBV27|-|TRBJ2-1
CASSFQAGRYNEQFF
TGTGCCAGCAGTTTTCAAGCGGGACGCTACAATGAGCAGTTCTTC
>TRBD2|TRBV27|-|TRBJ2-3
CASSLRGRAGDTQYF
TGTGCCAGCAGTTTACGCGGGAGGGCCGGAGATACGCAGTATTTT
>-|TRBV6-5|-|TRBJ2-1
CASSGGPQWDEQFF
TGTGCCAGCAGCGGAGGGCCGCAGTGGGATGAGCAGTTCTTC
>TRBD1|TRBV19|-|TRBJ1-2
CASRSGGSDYGYTF
TGTGCCAGTAGGTCAGGGGGCTCGGACTATGGCTACACCTTC
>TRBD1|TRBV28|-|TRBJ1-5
CASSFPSGGSQHF
TGTGCCAGCAGTTTCCCTTCAGGGGGCTCCCAGCATTTT
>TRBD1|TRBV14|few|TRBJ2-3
CASSAWGTGGDTQYF
TGTGCCAGCAGCGCCTGGGGGACAGGGGGAGATACGCAGTATTTT
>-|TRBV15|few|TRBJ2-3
CATSRDRGGGVVTDTQYF
TGTGCCACCAGCAGAGATAGGGGGGGAGGGGTTGTCACAGATACGCAGTATTTT
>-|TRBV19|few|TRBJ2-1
CASSAAALLGEQFF
TGTGCCAGCTCGGCCGCCGCCTTATTGGGTGAGCAGTTCTTC
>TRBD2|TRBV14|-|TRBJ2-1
CASSQRVLAGHNEQFF
TGTGCCAGCAGCCAGAGGGTTCTAGCGGGACACAATGAGCAGTTCTTC